The rows below give T cell receptor beta chains drawn from one sample of a study of identical twins. Each CDR3 protein is one row after TCRdb ran MiXCR on the 5' RACE reads. The sample holds about 570,000 distinct CDR3 sequences; 9.6% are singletons and the top ten take 2.5% to 3%. The sample also formed part of further work on yellow fever vaccine responses in identical twins.

The sample consisted of PBMCs. All receptors come from a woman aged 18-29 years in good health. Both conserved end residues are part of each CDR3. Each record gives: clone size, D gene, V gene, J gene, CDR3 DNA, CDR3 protein. The D gene is left open where the match is weak. Only some rows state a clone size, as once, few, many or a class for expanded clones.

>NA|TRBD2|TRBV20-1|TRBJ2-7
TGCAGTGCTAGGGGGACTAGTTTCCTCTACGAGCAGTACTTC
CSARGTSFLYEQYF
>many|NA|TRBV5-1|TRBJ2-7
TGCGCCAGCAGTTTTACCGGGACCCAAAGCTCCTACGAGCAGTACTTC
CASSFTGTQSSYEQYF
>few|TRBD1|TRBV20-1|TRBJ1-3
TGCAGTGCGCGAATGAGGGGGCTTGGAAACACCATATATTTT
CSARMRGLGNTIYF
>many|TRBD1|TRBV7-2|TRBJ2-2
TGTGCCAGCAGCTACTTGGCCCTACAGGGGACCGGGGAGCTGTTTTTT
CASSYLALQGTGELFF
>few|TRBD1|TRBV2|TRBJ2-7
TGTGCCAGCAGTGGATCACAGGGGGCTAATAATTTCTACGAGCAGTACTTC
CASSGSQGANNFYEQYF
>NA|TRBD1|TRBV19|TRBJ2-2
TGTGCCAGTAGTGCGCCAACAACAGGGGGCACCGGGGAGCTGTTTTTT
CASSAPTTGGTGELFF
>NA|NA|TRBV12-3/TRBV12-4|TRBJ1-1
TGTGCCAGCAGTTTAGAACGTCAGCCGAACACTGAAGCTTTCTTT
CASSLERQPNTEAFF
>NA|NA|TRBV12-3/TRBV12-4|TRBJ2-2
TGTGCCAGCACCCCCGGCGGGGAGCTGTTTTTT
CASTPGGELFF
>few|NA|TRBV29-1|TRBJ2-1
TGCAGCGTCGGGACGGACTACAATGAGCAGTTCTTC
CSVGTDYNEQFF
>many|TRBD2|TRBV7-9|TRBJ2-4
TGTGCCAGCAGCCCCGGGACTAGCTCGACCAAAAACATTCAGTACTTC
CASSPGTSSTKNIQYF
>many|NA|TRBV12-3/TRBV12-4|TRBJ2-3
TGTGCCAGCTCACAAGGAGGATCTGGGACAGATACGCAGTATTTT
CASSQGGSGTDTQYF
>few|TRBD2|TRBV20-1|TRBJ2-3
TGCAGTGCCGCCGGGGCGGGAGATCGGAAGGTGCGCACAGATACGCAGTATTTT
CSAAGAGDRKVRTDTQYF
>once|NA|TRBV12-3/TRBV12-4|TRBJ2-3
TGTGCCATCTGTTTAGGACCCTTCCGGGGCGGCAGCACAGATACGCAGTATTTT
CAICLGPFRGGSTDTQYF
>few|NA|TRBV11-2|TRBJ2-7
TGTGCCAGCAGCTTAGGGGGGGGCTCGGGGGAGCAGTACTTC
CASSLGGGSGEQYF
>few|TRBD1|TRBV6-2/TRBV6-3|TRBJ2-3
TGTGCCAGCAGCGAGACTACAGGGGACAACGGAGGCACAGATACGCAGTATTTT
CASSETTGDNGGTDTQYF
>NA|TRBD2|TRBV7-8|TRBJ2-1
TGTGCCAGCAGCCCTTCCGGACTAGCGGGACCCTACAATGAGCAGTTCTTC
CASSPSGLAGPYNEQFF
>many|TRBD2|TRBV12-3/TRBV12-4|TRBJ2-7
TGTGCCAGCAGTTTCGGGGGGGTAGGGTCCTACGAGCAGTACTTC
CASSFGGVGSYEQYF
>few|NA|TRBV4-3|TRBJ2-5
TGCGCCAGCAGCCAAGGTGCGGGATATAAAGAGACCCAGTACTTC
CASSQGAGYKETQYF
>NA|NA|TRBV25-1|TRBJ1-1
TGTGCCAGCAGTGAATTCGGTTCGTGGGGAAATGCTGAAGCTTTCTTT
CASSEFGSWGNAEAFF
>many|NA|TRBV6-2/TRBV6-3|TRBJ2-2
TGTGCCAGCAGTCGGTTTCCTGGGGGGACCGGGGAGCTGTTTTTT
CASSRFPGGTGELFF
>NA|NA|TRBV7-8|TRBJ2-2
TGTGCCAGCCCATCCCCATCACCGGATGGGATAGAAGCGAACACCGGGGAGCTGTTTTTT
CASPSPSPDGIEANTGELFF
>NA|NA|TRBV5-1|TRBJ1-4
TGCGCCAGCAGCTTGCAGGACAGTCGGGGGGGAAAACTGTTTTTT
CASSLQDSRGGKLFF
>NA|NA|TRBV7-9|TRBJ2-7
TGTGCCAGCAGCTTAGTGGCAGGGGTCAGGTCCTACGAGCAGTACTTC
CASSLVAGVRSYEQYF
>many|TRBD1|TRBV6-6|TRBJ1-5
TGTGCCAGCAGGGGGACAGGACAGCCCCAGCATTTT
CASRGTGQPQHF
>many|NA|TRBV4-3|TRBJ2-7
TGCGCCAGCAGCCAAGGAATGAAGGGGAACGAGCAGTACTTC
CASSQGMKGNEQYF